The rows below give T cell receptor beta chains drawn from one sample of a study of blood T cell repertoires in COVID-19. Sequencing was performed with immunoSEQ multiplex PCR; in TCRdb, only in-frame clones are kept and a portion is missing. Seen here are approximately 210,000 clones, about 93% observed once, and the top ten hold approximately 0.69%. The sequencing sample was made of peripheral blood. Receptors were obtained from a man aged 30 to 45 with COVID-19, enrolled during active disease. CDR3s include the opening cysteine and the closing phenylalanine or tryptophan. D genes are given only for firm matches. Rows may omit the clone size; those that give it use once, few, many or a size class.

NA,TRBV20-1,NA,TRBJ2-7,TGCAGTGCTAGTCCCACGGCGGGGGCCATTTACGAGCAGTACTTC,CSASPTAGAIYEQYF
NA,TRBV19,NA,TRBJ2-3,TGTGCCAGTAGTGATGGGGGCGCAAGCACAGATACGCAGTATTTT,CASSDGGASTDTQYF
NA,TRBV7-3,NA,TRBJ2-2,TGTGCCAGCCTCCTTGGGCCGGGGACCGGGGAGCTGTTTTTT,CASLLGPGTGELFF
TRBD1,TRBV5-1,NA,TRBJ1-1,TGCGCCAGCAGCTCCGGACAGGCGAAATCGGAAGCTTTCTTT,CASSSGQAKSEAFF
TRBD2,TRBV5-4,NA,TRBJ2-1,TGTGCCAGCAGCGGGACTAGCGATGAGCAGTTCTTC,CASSGTSDEQFF
NA,TRBV24-1,NA,TRBJ1-5,TGTGCCACCAGTGATAGAACAGCCCAGCCCCAGCATTTT,CATSDRTAQPQHF
NA,TRBV19,NA,TRBJ1-2,TGTGCCAGTAGTCCTTCGGGGGGGTCCTATGGCTACACCTTC,CASSPSGGSYGYTF
NA,TRBV2,NA,TRBJ2-7,TGTGCCAGCAGACGACTCGACAGCCTGTACGAGCAGTACTTC,CASRRLDSLYEQYF
TRBD2,TRBV30,once,TRBJ2-3,TGTGCCTGGAGTGTACGGGGAGGGTCTTCCACAGATACGCAGTATTTT,CAWSVRGGSSTDTQYF
NA,TRBV6-6,NA,TRBJ1-2,TGTGCCAGCAGTTACCTGGCGTTAGAGGGCGGCTACACCTTC,CASSYLALEGGYTF
TRBD1,TRBV6-4,NA,TRBJ1-1,TGTGCCAGCAGGACGGACAGGGGCACTGAAGCTTTCTTT,CASRTDRGTEAFF
NA,TRBV12-5,NA,TRBJ2-7,TGTGCTAGTGGTTTGGTACTCGAAAACAGCCGGCCGACACACTACGAGCAGTACTTC,CASGLVLENSRPTHYEQYF
TRBD1,TRBV11-2,NA,TRBJ1-1,TGTGCCAGCAGCCCAGGACAGGGGGTGAACACTGAAGCTTTCTTT,CASSPGQGVNTEAFF
NA,TRBV6-5,NA,TRBJ2-4,TGTGCCAGCAGTTACTCGGGGGCGTACATTCAGTACTTC,CASSYSGAYIQYF
NA,TRBV10-3,NA,TRBJ1-2,TGTGCCATCAGTGAGCAGGGTGGCGGCTATGGCTACACCTTC,CAISEQGGGYGYTF
TRBD1,TRBV6-1,NA,TRBJ1-2,TGTGCCAGCAGTGAAGCGCAGGGGGAGAACTATGGCTACACCTTC,CASSEAQGENYGYTF
NA,TRBV4-2,NA,TRBJ1-6,TGTGCCAGCAGCCAAGATGGCCGTAAAGATAATTCACCCCTCCACTTT,CASSQDGRKDNSPLHF
TRBD1,TRBV12-3/TRBV12-4,NA,TRBJ1-1,TGTGCCAGCAAAGGACAGGTCAACACTGAAGCTTTCTTT,CASKGQVNTEAFF
TRBD2,TRBV5-1,NA,TRBJ2-1,TGCGCCAGCAGACCAACCCCGGGACTAGCGGTCCACAATGAGCAGTTCTTC,CASRPTPGLAVHNEQFF
TRBD1,TRBV7-6,NA,TRBJ2-3,TGTGCCAGCAGCTTAAGTGGGACAGGGCACGATACGCAGTATTTT,CASSLSGTGHDTQYF
NA,TRBV3-1/TRBV3-2,few,TRBJ2-1,TGTGCCAGCAGCCCCGAAGCTTTTGTACAGCTAAACAATGAGCAGTTCTTC,CASSPEAFVQLNNEQFF
TRBD2,TRBV30,NA,TRBJ2-1,TGTGCCTGGAGTGTACTGGATAGCGGGGGTGAGCAGTTCTTC,CAWSVLDSGGEQFF
NA,TRBV11-2,NA,TRBJ2-7,TGTGCCAGCAGCGTTGACAGCTCCTACGAGCAGTACTTC,CASSVDSSYEQYF
TRBD1,TRBV30,NA,TRBJ1-1,TGTGCCTCTGACAGGGGAATGGACACTGAAGCTTTCTTT,CASDRGMDTEAFF
NA,TRBV7-6,NA,TRBJ2-2,TGTGCCAGCAGCTTCAAGAACACCGGGGAGCTGTTTTTT,CASSFKNTGELFF
NA,TRBV3-1/TRBV3-2,NA,TRBJ2-5,TGTGCCAGCAGCCTAGGGTCCCAAGGGGCCCAGTACTTC,CASSLGSQGAQYF
TRBD1,TRBV7-6,NA,TRBJ1-1,TGTGCCAGCAGCATTACCACCGGGACAGGGATTACTGAAGCTTTCTTT,CASSITTGTGITEAFF
TRBD1,TRBV19,NA,TRBJ1-5,TGTGCCAGTAGTATAAGGACCCCGACAGGGACCAGCAATCAGCCCCAGCATTTT,CASSIRTPTGTSNQPQHF
TRBD1,TRBV3-1/TRBV3-2,NA,TRBJ1-1,TGTGCCAGCAGCCACGATGGGATTAATCGCGGGACAGTCAAAGCTTTCTTT,CASSHDGINRGTVKAFF
NA,TRBV11-3,NA,TRBJ2-2,TGTGCCAGCAGCCCCTTTTCCGGGGAGCTGTTTTTT,CASSPFSGELFF
NA,TRBV5-1,NA,TRBJ2-7,TGCGCCAGCAGCTTGGAACAGCTTACCTACGAGCAGTACTTC,CASSLEQLTYEQYF